This T cell receptor (beta chain) was retrieved from a study of blood T cell repertoires in COVID-19. From germline, CDR1 is MDHEN and CDR2 SYDVKM. The V gene lost 6 bases and the J gene lost 8 bases, with 11 bases spanning the gap. The CDR3 consists of 12 residues. Assay: immunoSEQ multiplex PCR; the TCRdb copy retains only in-frame clones and omits some. The data contain around 120,000 clones, 70% to 90% of them singletons. The origin of this receptor is a man aged 50 or older with acute or convalescent COVID-19. The sequenced sample consisted of peripheral blood. The chain employs TRBV28 and TRBJ1-5; maybe TRBD1 (6 bases). CDR3 coding DNA: TGTGCCAGCAGCTCGACAGGCAAGCCCCAGCATTTT. This encodes CASSSTGKPQHF.